The 25 T cell receptor beta chains listed next were all sequenced from one sample in a study of CD8 T cells in ankylosing spondylitis. Study conclusions and caveats: Seemingly characteristic of ankylosing spondylitis blood was a TCR beta motif consisting of several highly homologous variants.

TCRdb used MiXCR to reprocess the 5' RACE reads, holding one entry per CDR3 protein. The sample has about 420,000 distinct CDR3 sequences, about 22% seen once. No antigen has been identified for these receptors. The sequenced sample was blood, either unsorted or a sorted T cell fraction (not recorded which). The source of these receptors is a male donor with ankylosing spondylitis.

The J gene is TRBJ2-7, the V gene TRBV7-9; D is ambiguous. CDR3 length: 14 amino acids. V shed 5 bases and J shed 7 bases, with 18 bases lying between them. Germline CDR1 and CDR2: SEHNR and FQNEAQ (reference sequence). The DNA for the CDR3 is TGTGCCAGCAGCCTAACTCTCGTGGGTGGTGAGCAGTACTTC. It codes for CASSLTLVGGEQYF.

V gene TRBV20-1 combines with J gene TRBJ2-5; possible D gene TRBD1, 5 bases. V dropped 1 base and J dropped 4 bases, with 13 bases sitting between them. Germline-derived CDR1 and CDR2 are DFQATT and SNEGSKA (reference sequence). CDR3 length: 14 amino acids. The DNA of the CDR3 is TGCAGTGCTAGAGTCGGCAGGGTCCGAGAGACCCAGTACTTC. The encoded protein is CSARVGRVRETQYF.

The chain recombines TRBV9 with TRBJ1-6; 7 nucleotides align to TRBD1. Trimming took 4 bases from V and 9 from J; bases not matched to a gene: 7. The CDR3 length is 14 residues. Germline lookup yields CDR1 SGDLS and CDR2 YYNGEE. This CDR3 is CASSTGTETSPLHF. The CDR3 region has the DNA TGTGCCAGCAGCACCGGGACAGAAACTTCACCCCTCCACTTT.

The sample holds many counts of this clonotype. At one end, the junction sequence differs from germline, possibly due to a read error. V gene TRBV29-1 combines with J gene TRBJ2-4; 7 nucleotides line up with TRBD1. CDR1 and CDR2 (germline): SQVTM, ANQGSEA. There are 13 residues in the CDR3. In DNA form, the CDR3 reads TGTGGGGGTGCCTCATCAGGGGGAAACATTCAGTACTTC. Translation: CGGASSGGNIQYF.

This clonotype was seen many times. The gene calls are TRBV29-1 and TRBJ2-1; 11 bases agree with TRBD2. There are 14 residues in the CDR3. CDR1 SQVTM and CDR2 ANQGSEA come from the germline V gene. V trimming: 3 bases; J trimming: 9 bases; junction bases outside the gene matches: 7. The CDR3 coding sequence is TGCAGCGTTGAGCTTAGCGGGAGGGCCGGTGAGCAGTTCTTC. This codes for CSVELSGRAGEQFF.

This clonotype was seen more than once but under ten times. The J gene is TRBJ2-1, the V gene TRBV19; D tentatively reads TRBD1 or TRBD2 (5 bases each). The CDR3 covers 17 residues. V lost 6 bases, J lost 4 bases, and 22 bases lay in between. The V gene's germline CDR1 is LNHDA and CDR2 SQIVND (reference sequence). CDR3 sequence: CASRGSEGTPRYNEQFF. For the CDR3, the DNA is TGTGCCAGTAGGGGCTCCGAAGGGACCCCACGATACAATGAGCAGTTCTTC.

The chain is built from TRBV20-1 and TRBJ2-3; TRBD1 might be the D (5 bases). Germline V gene sequence: CDR1 DFQATT, CDR2 SNEGSKA (reference sequence). CDR3 size: 13 residues. V lost 4 bases and J lost 6, with 14 bases in between. CDR3 nucleotide sequence: TGCAGTGCTATAAAAAAGGGGCCCGATACGCAGTATTTT. This gives the protein CSAIKKGPDTQYF.

The chain uses TRBV5-6 and TRBJ1-2; a possible D gene is TRBD1 (6 bases). Trimming left V 0 bases short and J 2 bases short, with 14 bases between. The CDR3 is made up of 16 amino acids. Germline-derived CDR1 and CDR2 are SGHDT and YYEEEE. CDR3 loop: CASSLGGGFSNYGYTF. CDR3 DNA sequence: TGTGCCAGCAGCTTGGGCGGGGGCTTCTCCAACTATGGCTACACCTTC.

This clonotype has just one count. The genes are TRBV7-3 and TRBJ2-2, with D perhaps matching TRBD1 (5 bases). The CDR3 extends over 15 amino acids. V lost 5 bases to trimming and J lost 3 bases, with 13 bases between them. Looked up from germline, CDR1 is SGHTA and CDR2 is FQGTGA. CDR3 nucleotide sequence: TGTGCCAGCAGCCCCGTAGGGGCCGACACCGGGGAGCTGTTTTTT. Translation gives CASSPVGADTGELFF.

The chain joins TRBV7-2 to TRBJ1-1; TRBD1 is a possible D gene (5 bases). CDR1 and CDR2 (germline): SGHTA, FQGNSA. The V gene lost 5 bases and the J gene lost 5 bases, with 15 bases spanning the gap. CDR3 length: 14 residues. The CDR3 region has the DNA TGTGCCAGCAGCATAGACAGCGGGGCGACTGAAGCTTTCTTT. Encoded protein: CASSIDSGATEAFF.

The chain joins TRBV7-2 to TRBJ2-5; 15 bases match TRBD2. V was clipped by 5 bases and J by 4 bases; unmatched bases: 8. Germline V gene lookup returns CDR1 SGHTA and CDR2 FQGNSA. The CDR3 is 17 residues long. The chain's CDR3 is CASSRTSGRARRETQYF. In DNA, the CDR3 is TGTGCCAGCAGCCGGACTAGCGGGAGGGCCAGGAGAGAGACCCAGTACTTC.

J is TRBJ2-3 and V is TRBV12-3 or TRBV12-4; D possibly corresponds to TRBD2 (6 bases). The ends were cut back, 2 bases at V and 1 base at J, with 10 bases in the middle. The CDR3 totals 15 residues. The CDR3 DNA sequence: TGTGCCAGCAGTTTACAAGCTAGCGGCACAGATACGCAGTATTTT. This gives the protein CASSLQASGTDTQYF.

This clonotype was detected many times. The rearrangement uses TRBV24-1 and TRBJ2-2; perhaps TRBD2 as D (6 bases). CDR1 and CDR2 (germline): KGHDR, SFDVKD. V was cut by 2 bases and J by 3 bases, with 9 bases left in between. There are 15 residues in the CDR3. The CDR3 bases are TGTGCCACCAGTGATTACGCGGGGTACACCGGGGAGCTGTTTTTT. Translated: CATSDYAGYTGELFF.

This clonotype was picked up many times. The chain links TRBV12-3 or TRBV12-4 to TRBJ1-1, with TRBD1 matching over 9 bases. Germline trimming cut 6 bases from V and 4 bases from J; bases unmatched to any gene: 6. The CDR3 sequence is 14 residues long. This CDR3 reads CASRQQGAGTEAFF. The CDR3 bases are TGTGCCAGCAGGCAACAGGGGGCGGGCACTGAAGCTTTCTTT.

At least ten counts were recorded for this clonotype. The rearrangement uses TRBV12-3 or TRBV12-4 and TRBJ1-5, with D unresolved. This CDR3 spans 15 amino acids. Trimming stripped 6 bases from V and 1 base from J, with 13 bases between. In DNA, the CDR3 is TGTGCCAGCAGAGGGTCAGTTGGAAGCAATCAGCCCCAGCATTTT. It specifies CASRGSVGSNQPQHF.

There are a few counts of this clonotype. V is TRBV20-1 and J is TRBJ1-3; perhaps TRBD1 as D (5 bases). Trimming pared 0 bases from V and 2 bases from J, leaving 14 bases between. The CDR3 has 16 amino acids. Germline CDR1 is DFQATT and CDR2 is SNEGSKA (reference sequence). In nucleotides, the CDR3 is TGCAGTGCTAGAGAGTTCGGGGGAATCCCTGGAAACACCATATATTTT. Amino acids: CSAREFGGIPGNTIYF.

This clonotype was detected a few times. The chain is built from TRBV5-1 and TRBJ2-5; TRBD2 matches 10 bases. The V segment lost 2 bases and the J segment 4 bases; nucleotides outside the gene matches: 5. This CDR3 is 15 amino acids long. The germline gives CDR1 SGHRS, CDR2 YFSETQ. This CDR3 is CASSFLAGAIETQYF. The CDR3 coding sequence is TGCGCCAGCAGCTTCCTAGCGGGAGCAATAGAGACCCAGTACTTC.

This clonotype was seen a handful of times. The V gene is TRBV11-3, the J gene TRBJ2-2, with unresolved D. V was cut by 6 bases and J by 6 bases, with 14 bases left in between. CDR1 and CDR2 from the germline V gene are SGHNT and YENEEA. The CDR3 has 14 residues. The CDR3 bases are TGTGCCAGCAGGGCCCGCTACGTTGCCGGGGAGCTGTTTTTT. Amino acids: CASRARYVAGELFF.

The chain uses TRBV12-5 and TRBJ2-3; tentatively, D is TRBD1 or TRBD2 (5 bases each). The germline V gene has CDR1 LGHNT and CDR2 FRNRAP. The CDR3 loop spans 14 amino acids. Between the trimmed V and J ends, which lost 6 bases and 1 base, there was a span of 11 bases. This CDR3 is CASGLGTGTDTQYF. The DNA for the CDR3 is TGTGCTAGTGGCCTCGGGACGGGCACAGATACGCAGTATTTT.

As DNA, the CDR3 is TGTGCCAGCAGTTACTTTGCAGCGAACACCGGGGAGCTGTTTTTT. It codes for CASSYFAANTGELFF. The gene calls are TRBV6-5 and TRBJ2-2; D is ambiguous. There are 15 residues in the CDR3. The germline V gene has CDR1 MNHEY and CDR2 SVGAGI. V lost 1 base and J 0 bases, leaving 6 bases between the germline ends.

The rearrangement links TRBV7-2 to TRBJ2-2; maybe TRBD1 (5 bases). The CDR3 sequence is 14 residues long. The V and J ends lost 1 base and 6 bases respectively, with 9 bases between them. Germline CDR1 and CDR2: SGHTA and FQGNSA. Here the CDR3 DNA reads TGTGCCAGCAGCTTAGGCAGGGATGCCGGGGAGCTGTTTTTT. It yields the protein CASSLGRDAGELFF.

This clonotype was detected only once. The chain joins TRBV28 to TRBJ1-5; 10 nucleotides align to TRBD1. The germline V gene encodes CDR1 MDHEN and CDR2 SYDVKM. Trimming cost V 3 bases and J 7 bases; bases outside gene matches: 6. There are 15 residues in the CDR3. Written as DNA, the CDR3 is TGTGCCAGCAGTTTGGGACAGGGGATCGTCCAGCCCCAGCATTTT. This encodes CASSLGQGIVQPQHF.

This clonotype was seen a handful of times. CDR3 loop: CASSHAGAADTQYF. CDR3 nucleotide sequence: TGTGCCAGCAGCCACGCGGGAGCTGCAGATACGCAGTATTTT. This chain uses TRBV14 with TRBJ2-3; 7 bases align to TRBD2. The CDR3 has 14 amino acids. V gave up 3 bases and J gave up 4 bases; unmatched junction bases: 4. CDR1 is SGHDN and CDR2 is FVKESK in the germline V gene. The variable domain in full, completed from reference TRBV14 and TRBJ2-3, reads EAGVTQFPSHSVIEKGQTVTLRCDPISGHDNLYWYRRVMGKEIKFLLHFVKESKQDESGMPNNRFLAERTGGTYSTLKVQPAELEDSGVYFCASSHAGAADTQYFGPGTRLTVL.

In this sample, this clonotype turned up a few times. The chain joins TRBV29-1 to TRBJ1-1; possible D gene TRBD1, 5 bases. This CDR3 region has 13 residues. V was shortened by 2 bases and J by 2 bases, with 9 bases between the two germline ends. Per the germline V gene, CDR1 is SQVTM and CDR2 is ANQGSEA. Here the CDR3 DNA reads TGCAGCGTTGAAAAGGGGATAAACACTGAAGCTTTCTTT. Translation: CSVEKGINTEAFF.

The V gene is TRBV11-2, the J gene TRBJ2-6; 7 bases line up with TRBD1. This CDR3 contains 18 residues. The germline CDR1 and CDR2 sequences are SGHAT and FQNNGV. With 3 bases clipped from V and 2 bases from J, the junction kept 10 bases outside the gene matches. Here the CDR3 reads CASSFVLVRGTGANVLTF. The CDR3 nucleotides are TGTGCCAGCAGCTTTGTATTGGTCAGGGGGACTGGGGCCAACGTCCTGACTTTC.